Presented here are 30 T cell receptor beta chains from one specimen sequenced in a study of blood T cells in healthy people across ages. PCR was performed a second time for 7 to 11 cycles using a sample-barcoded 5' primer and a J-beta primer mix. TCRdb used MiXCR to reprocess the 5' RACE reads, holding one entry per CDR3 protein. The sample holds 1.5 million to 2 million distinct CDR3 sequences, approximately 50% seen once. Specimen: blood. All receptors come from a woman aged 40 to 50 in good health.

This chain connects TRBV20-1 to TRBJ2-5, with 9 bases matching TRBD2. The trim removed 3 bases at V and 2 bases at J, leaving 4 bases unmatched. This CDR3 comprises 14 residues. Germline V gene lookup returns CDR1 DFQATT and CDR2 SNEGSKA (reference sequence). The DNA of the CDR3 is TGCAGTGCTAGCCTAGCGGGGCCACAAGAGACCCAGTACTTC. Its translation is CSASLAGPQETQYF.

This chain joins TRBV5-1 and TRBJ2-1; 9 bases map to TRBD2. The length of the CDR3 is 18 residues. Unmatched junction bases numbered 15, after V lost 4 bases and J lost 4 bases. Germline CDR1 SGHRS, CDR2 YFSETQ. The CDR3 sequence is CASSPTSGAVSLYNEQFF. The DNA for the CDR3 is TGCGCCAGCAGCCCGACTAGCGGCGCCGTCTCCCTTTACAATGAGCAGTTCTTC.

The CDR3 sequence is CSAYPSGVGKETQYF. The DNA of the CDR3 is TGCAGTGCCTACCCTAGCGGGGTTGGAAAAGAGACCCAGTACTTC. The V gene is TRBV20-1, the J gene TRBJ2-5, with TRBD2 matching 9 bases. Per germline, CDR1 DFQATT and CDR2 SNEGSKA (reference sequence). The CDR3 totals 15 residues. V was pared by 6 bases and J by 3 bases, with 11 bases of the junction left unmatched.

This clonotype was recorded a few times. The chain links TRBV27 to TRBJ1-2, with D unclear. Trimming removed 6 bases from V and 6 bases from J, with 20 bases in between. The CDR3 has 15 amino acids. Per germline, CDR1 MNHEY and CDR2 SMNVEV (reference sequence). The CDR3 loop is CASSASDMGFHGYTF. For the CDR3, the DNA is TGTGCCAGCAGCGCATCCGACATGGGGTTTCATGGCTACACCTTC.

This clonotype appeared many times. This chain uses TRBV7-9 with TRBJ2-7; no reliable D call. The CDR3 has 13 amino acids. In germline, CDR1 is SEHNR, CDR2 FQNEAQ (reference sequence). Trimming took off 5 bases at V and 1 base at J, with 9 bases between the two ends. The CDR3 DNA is TGTGCCAGCAGCGGTGGGCCTTCCTACGAGCAGTACTTC. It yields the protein CASSGGPSYEQYF.

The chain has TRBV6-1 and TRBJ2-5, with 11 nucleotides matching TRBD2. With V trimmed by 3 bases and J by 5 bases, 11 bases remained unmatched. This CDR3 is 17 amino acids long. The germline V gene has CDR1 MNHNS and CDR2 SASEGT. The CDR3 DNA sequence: TGTGCCAGCAGTGATCCCCCTCTAGCGGGGGGAGGGGAGACCCAGTACTTC. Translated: CASSDPPLAGGGETQYF.

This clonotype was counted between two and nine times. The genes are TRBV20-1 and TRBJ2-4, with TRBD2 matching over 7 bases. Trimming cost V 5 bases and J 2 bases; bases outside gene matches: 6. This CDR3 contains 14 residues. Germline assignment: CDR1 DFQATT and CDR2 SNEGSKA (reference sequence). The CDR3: CSALGGVTKNIQYF. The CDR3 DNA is TGCAGTGCTCTGGGAGGGGTCACCAAAAACATTCAGTACTTC.

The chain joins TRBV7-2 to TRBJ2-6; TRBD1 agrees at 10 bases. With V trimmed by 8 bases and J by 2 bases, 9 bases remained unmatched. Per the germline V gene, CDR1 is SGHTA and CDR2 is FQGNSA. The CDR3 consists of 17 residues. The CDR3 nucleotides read TGTGCCAGCCTCATCGGGACAGGGGTCCCTGGGGCCAACGTCCTGACTTTC. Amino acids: CASLIGTGVPGANVLTF. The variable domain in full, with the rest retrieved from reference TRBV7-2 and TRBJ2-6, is GAGVSQSPSNKVTEKGKDVELRCDPISGHTALYWYRQSLGQGLEFLIYFQGNSAPDKSGLPSDRFSAERTGGSVSTLTIQRTQQEDSAVYLCASLIGTGVPGANVLTFGAGSRLTVL.

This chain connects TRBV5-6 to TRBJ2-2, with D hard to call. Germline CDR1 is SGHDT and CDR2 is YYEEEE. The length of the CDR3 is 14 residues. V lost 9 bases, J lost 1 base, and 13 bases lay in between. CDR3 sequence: CATRFFGNTGELFF. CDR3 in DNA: TGTGCCACCCGGTTCTTCGGGAACACCGGGGAGCTGTTTTTT.

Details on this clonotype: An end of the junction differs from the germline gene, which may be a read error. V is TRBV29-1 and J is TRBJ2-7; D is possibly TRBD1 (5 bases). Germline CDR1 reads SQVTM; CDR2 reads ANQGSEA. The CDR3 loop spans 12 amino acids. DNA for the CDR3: TGCAGCGTTGAGGGGCAGGAATACGCGCAGTACTTC. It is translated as CSVEGQEYAQYF.

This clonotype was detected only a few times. The CDR3 region is CASSPATRTSNYGYTF. Written as DNA, the CDR3 is TGTGCCAGCAGTCCCGCCACCAGAACCTCTAACTATGGCTACACCTTC. This chain links TRBV28 with TRBJ1-2; no clear D. V lost 5 bases to trimming and J lost 0 bases, with 16 bases between them. CDR1 and CDR2 (germline): MDHEN, SYDVKM. The CDR3 is 16 residues long.

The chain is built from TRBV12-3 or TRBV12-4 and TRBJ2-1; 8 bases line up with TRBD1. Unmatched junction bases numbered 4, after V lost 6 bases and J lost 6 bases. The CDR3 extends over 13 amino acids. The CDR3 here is CASRATGANEQFF. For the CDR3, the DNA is TGTGCCAGCAGGGCGACAGGGGCCAATGAGCAGTTCTTC.

The CDR3 DNA follows: TGTGCCAGCAGCCACTCCTGGGGGCAAGAGACCCAGTACTTC. Amino acid sequence: CASSHSWGQETQYF. The chain joins TRBV3-1 to TRBJ2-5; D is possibly TRBD1 or TRBD2 (5 bases each). The V gene lost 3 bases and the J gene lost 2 bases, with 10 bases spanning the gap. Germline values: CDR1 LGHDT, CDR2 YNNKEL (reference sequence). The length of the CDR3 is 14 residues.

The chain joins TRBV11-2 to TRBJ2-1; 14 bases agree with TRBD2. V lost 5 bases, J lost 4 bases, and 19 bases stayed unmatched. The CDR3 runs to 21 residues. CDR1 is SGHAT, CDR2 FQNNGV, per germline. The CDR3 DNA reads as TGTGCCAGCAGCCTCCTTCCGGGACTAGCGGGGGTCCCAGCGAGTTACAATGAGCAGTTCTTC. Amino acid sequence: CASSLLPGLAGVPASYNEQFF.

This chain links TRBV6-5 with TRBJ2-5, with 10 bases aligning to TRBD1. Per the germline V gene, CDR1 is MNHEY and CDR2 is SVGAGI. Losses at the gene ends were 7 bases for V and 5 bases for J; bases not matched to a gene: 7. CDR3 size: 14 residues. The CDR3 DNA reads TGTGCCAGCAACTCAGACAGGGGGCATGAGACCCAGTACTTC. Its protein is CASNSDRGHETQYF.

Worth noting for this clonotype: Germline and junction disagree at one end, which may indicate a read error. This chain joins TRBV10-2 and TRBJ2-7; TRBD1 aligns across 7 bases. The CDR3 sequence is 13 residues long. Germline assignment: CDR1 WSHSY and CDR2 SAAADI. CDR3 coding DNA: TGCGCCAACAGTAACAGGGGAGACTACGAGCAGTACTTC. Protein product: CANSNRGDYEQYF.

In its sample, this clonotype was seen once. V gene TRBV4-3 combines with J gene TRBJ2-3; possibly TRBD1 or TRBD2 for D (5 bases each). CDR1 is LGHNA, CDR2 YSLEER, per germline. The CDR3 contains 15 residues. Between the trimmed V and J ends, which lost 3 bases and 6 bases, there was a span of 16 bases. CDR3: CASSHVKYGADTQYF. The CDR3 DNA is TGCGCCAGCAGCCATGTGAAATACGGGGCCGATACGCAGTATTTT.

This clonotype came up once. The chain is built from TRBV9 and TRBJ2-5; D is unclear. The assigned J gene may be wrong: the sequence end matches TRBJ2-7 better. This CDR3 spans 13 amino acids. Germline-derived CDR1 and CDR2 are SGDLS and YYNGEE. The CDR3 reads CASSPDPYAEQYF. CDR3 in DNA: TGTGCCAGCAGCCCCGACCCTTACGCCGAGCAGTACTTC.

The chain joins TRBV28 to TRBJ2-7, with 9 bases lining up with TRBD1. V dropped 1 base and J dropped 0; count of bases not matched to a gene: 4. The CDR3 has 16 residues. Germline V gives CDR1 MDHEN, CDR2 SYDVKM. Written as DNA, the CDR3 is TGTGCCAGCAGTTTATTGGGGACAGGGAGCTCCTACGAGCAGTACTTC. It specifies CASSLLGTGSSYEQYF.

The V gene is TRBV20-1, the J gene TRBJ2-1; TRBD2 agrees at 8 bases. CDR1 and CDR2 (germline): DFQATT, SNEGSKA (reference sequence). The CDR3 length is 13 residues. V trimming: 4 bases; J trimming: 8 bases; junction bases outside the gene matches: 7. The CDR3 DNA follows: TGCAGTGCTATACCCGGGACTAGATATGAGCAGTTCTTC. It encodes CSAIPGTRYEQFF.

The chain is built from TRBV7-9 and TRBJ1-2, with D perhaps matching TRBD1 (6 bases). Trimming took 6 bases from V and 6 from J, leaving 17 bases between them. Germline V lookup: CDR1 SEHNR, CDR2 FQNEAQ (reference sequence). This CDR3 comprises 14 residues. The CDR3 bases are TGTGCCAGCAGTATCGTAACAGGGTTCCATGGCTACACCTTC. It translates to CASSIVTGFHGYTF.

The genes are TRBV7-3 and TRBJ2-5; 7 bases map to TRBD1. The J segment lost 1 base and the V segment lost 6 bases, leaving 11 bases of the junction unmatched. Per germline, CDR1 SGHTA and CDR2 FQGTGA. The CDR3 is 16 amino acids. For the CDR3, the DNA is TGTGCCAGCAGTTACGGACAGGCGGTGGGCCAAGAGACCCAGTACTTC. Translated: CASSYGQAVGQETQYF.

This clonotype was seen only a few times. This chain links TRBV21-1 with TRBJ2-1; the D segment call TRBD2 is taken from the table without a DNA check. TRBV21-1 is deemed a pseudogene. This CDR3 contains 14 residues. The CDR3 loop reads CASSMPEDGNEQFF. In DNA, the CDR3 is TGTGCCAGCAGCATGCCGGAGGACGGAAATGAGCAGTTCTTC.

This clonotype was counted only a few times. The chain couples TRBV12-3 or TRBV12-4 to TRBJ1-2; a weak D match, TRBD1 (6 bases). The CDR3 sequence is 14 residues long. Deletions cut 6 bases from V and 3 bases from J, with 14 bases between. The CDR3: CASSQTGAHYGYTF. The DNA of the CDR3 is TGTGCCAGCAGCCAAACGGGGGCACACTATGGCTACACCTTC.

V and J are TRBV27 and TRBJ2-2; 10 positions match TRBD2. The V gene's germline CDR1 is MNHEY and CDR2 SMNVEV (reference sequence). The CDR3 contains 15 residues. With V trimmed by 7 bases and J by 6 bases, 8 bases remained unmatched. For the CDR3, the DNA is TGTGCCAGCACCTTAACTAGCGGGGTGGCCGGGGAGCTGTTTTTT. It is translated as CASTLTSGVAGELFF.

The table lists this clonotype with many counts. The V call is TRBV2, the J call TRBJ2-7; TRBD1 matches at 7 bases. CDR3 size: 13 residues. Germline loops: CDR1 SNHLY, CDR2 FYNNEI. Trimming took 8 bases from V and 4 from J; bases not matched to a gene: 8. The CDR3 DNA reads TGTGCCAGCTCAGAGACAGGGCCTTACGAGCAGTACTTC. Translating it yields CASSETGPYEQYF.

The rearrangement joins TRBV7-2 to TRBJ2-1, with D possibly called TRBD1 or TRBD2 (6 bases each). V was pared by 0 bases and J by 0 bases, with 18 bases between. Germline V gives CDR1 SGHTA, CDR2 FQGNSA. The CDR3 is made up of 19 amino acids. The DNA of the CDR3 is TGTGCCAGCAGCTTAGCCCTCGATCGGGGGCTCAGCTCCTACAATGAGCAGTTCTTC. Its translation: CASSLALDRGLSSYNEQFF.

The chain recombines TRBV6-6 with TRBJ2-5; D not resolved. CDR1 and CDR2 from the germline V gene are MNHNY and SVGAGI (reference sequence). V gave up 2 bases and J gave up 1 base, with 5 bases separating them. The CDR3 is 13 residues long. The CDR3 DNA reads TGTGCCAGCAGTTACATAGTCCAAGAGACCCAGTACTTC. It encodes CASSYIVQETQYF.

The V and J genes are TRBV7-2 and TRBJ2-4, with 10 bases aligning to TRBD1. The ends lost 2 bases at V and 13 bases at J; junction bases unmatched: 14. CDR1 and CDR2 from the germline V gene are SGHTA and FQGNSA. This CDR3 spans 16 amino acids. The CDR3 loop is CASSLQGQGISYGQYF. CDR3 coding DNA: TGTGCCAGCAGCTTACAGGGACAGGGGATTTCTTACGGGCAGTACTTC.

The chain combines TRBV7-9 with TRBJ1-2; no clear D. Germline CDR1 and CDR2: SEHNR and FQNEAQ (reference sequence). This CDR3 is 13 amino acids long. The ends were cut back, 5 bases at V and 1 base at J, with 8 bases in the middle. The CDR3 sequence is CASSIEINYGYTF. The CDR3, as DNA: TGTGCCAGCAGCATAGAAATTAACTATGGCTACACCTTC.